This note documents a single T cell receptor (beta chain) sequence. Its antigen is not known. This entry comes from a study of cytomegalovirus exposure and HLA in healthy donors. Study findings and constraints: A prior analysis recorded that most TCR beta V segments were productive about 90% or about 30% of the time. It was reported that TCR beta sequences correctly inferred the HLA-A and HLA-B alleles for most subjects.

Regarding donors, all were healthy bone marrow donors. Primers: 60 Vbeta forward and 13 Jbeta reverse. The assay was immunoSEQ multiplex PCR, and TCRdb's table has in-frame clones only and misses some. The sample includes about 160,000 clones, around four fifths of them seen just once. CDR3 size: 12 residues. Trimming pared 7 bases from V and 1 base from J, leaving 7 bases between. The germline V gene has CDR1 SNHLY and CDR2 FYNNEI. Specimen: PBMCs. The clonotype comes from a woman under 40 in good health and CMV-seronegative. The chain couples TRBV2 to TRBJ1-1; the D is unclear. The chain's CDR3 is CASTGENTEAFF. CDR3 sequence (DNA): TGTGCCAGCACGGGAGAGAACACTGAAGCTTTCTTT.